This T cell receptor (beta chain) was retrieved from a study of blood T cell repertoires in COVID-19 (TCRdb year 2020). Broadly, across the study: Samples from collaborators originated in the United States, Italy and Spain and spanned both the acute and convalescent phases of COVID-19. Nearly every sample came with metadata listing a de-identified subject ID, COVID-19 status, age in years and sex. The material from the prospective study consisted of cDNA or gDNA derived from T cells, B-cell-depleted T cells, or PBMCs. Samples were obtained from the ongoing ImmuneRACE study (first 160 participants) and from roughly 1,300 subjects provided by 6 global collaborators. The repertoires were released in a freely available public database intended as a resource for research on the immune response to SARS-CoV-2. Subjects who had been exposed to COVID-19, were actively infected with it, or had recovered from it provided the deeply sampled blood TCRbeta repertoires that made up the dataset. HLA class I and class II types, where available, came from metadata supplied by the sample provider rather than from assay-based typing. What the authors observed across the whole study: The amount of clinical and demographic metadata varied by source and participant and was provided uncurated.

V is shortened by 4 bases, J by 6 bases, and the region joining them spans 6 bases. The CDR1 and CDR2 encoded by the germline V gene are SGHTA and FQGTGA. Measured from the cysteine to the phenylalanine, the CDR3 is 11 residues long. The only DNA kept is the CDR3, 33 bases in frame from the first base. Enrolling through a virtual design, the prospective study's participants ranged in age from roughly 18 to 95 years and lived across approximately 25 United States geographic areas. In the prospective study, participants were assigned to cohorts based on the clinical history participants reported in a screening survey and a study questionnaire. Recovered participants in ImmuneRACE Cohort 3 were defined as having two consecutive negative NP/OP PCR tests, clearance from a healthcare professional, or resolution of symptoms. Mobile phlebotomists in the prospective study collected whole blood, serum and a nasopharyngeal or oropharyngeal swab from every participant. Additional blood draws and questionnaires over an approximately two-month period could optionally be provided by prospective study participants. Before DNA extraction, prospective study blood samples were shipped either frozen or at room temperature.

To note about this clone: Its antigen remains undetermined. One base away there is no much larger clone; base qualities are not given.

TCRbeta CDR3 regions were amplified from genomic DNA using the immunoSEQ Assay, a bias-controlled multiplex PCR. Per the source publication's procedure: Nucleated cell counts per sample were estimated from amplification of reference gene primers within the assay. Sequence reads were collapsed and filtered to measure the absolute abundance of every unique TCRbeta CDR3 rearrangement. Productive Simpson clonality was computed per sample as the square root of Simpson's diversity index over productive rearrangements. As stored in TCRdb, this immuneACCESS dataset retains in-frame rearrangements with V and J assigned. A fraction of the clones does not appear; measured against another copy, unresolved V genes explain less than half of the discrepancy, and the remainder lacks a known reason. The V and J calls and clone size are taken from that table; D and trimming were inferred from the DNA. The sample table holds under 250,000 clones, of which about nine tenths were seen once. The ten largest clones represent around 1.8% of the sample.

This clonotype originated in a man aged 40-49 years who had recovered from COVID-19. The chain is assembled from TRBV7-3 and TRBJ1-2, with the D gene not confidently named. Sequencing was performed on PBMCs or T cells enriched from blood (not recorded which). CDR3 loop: CASSSSHGYTF. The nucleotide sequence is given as TGTGCCAGCAGCTCTTCCCATGGCTACACCTTC.